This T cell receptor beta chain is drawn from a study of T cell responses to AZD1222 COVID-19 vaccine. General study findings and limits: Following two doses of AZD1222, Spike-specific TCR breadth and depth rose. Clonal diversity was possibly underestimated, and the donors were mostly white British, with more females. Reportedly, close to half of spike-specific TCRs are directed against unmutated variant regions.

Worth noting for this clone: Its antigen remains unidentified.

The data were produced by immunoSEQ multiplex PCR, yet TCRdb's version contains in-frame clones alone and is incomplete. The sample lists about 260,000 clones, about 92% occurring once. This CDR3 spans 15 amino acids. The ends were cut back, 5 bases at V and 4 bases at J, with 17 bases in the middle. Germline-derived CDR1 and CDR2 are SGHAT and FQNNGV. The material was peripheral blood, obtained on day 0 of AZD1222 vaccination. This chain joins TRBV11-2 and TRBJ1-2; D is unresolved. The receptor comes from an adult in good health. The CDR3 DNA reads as TGTGCCAGCAGCCTGTGGCAGGAGGTGGGCTATGGCTACACCTTC. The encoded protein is CASSLWQEVGYGYTF.